This paragraph reports one T cell receptor beta chain. The antigen remains undetermined. The sample comes from a study of cytomegalovirus exposure and HLA in healthy donors. Whole-study findings and limits: Previous analysis showed most TCR beta V segments were productive about 90% or about 30% of the time.

The trim removed 6 bases at V and 7 bases at J, leaving 8 bases unmatched. The CDR3 spans 15 residues. Germline lookup yields CDR1 MNHEY and CDR2 SMNVEV (reference sequence). 13 Jbeta primers and 60 Vbeta primers were used for the PCR. The protocol was immunoSEQ multiplex PCR, while the TCRdb copy is restricted to in-frame clones and leaves out a portion. The data show about 180,000 clones, with over 70% seen just once and approximately 1.3% held by the top ten. This receptor was identified in a boy younger than 10 in good health and CMV-seronegative. This rearrangement joins TRBV27 to TRBJ2-1, with 11 bases fitting TRBD2. The sequenced sample was PBMCs. The CDR3 protein is CASRIAGGKSNEQFF. The DNA of the CDR3 is TGTGCCAGCAGGATAGCGGGGGGGAAGTCGAATGAGCAGTTCTTC.